These 32 T cell receptor beta chains originate from one sample sequenced in a study of cytomegalovirus exposure and HLA in healthy donors. The PCR contained 60 Vbeta and 13 Jbeta primers. Measured with immunoSEQ multiplex PCR; TCRdb has only the in-frame clones, and not every one. The sample has 150,000 to 200,000 clones, 82% seen once. The specimen was PBMCs. The receptors come from a girl aged 5-17 years in good health and CMV-seropositive.

The chain recombines TRBV15 with TRBJ1-4; D perhaps matches TRBD1 (6 bases). This CDR3 spans 13 amino acids. Germline CDR1 and CDR2: LNHNV and YYDKDF (reference sequence). V was clipped by 5 bases and J by 8 bases, with 12 bases between them. The CDR3 is CATSEGGVEKLFF. The CDR3 DNA reads as TGTGCCACCAGCGAGGGGGGGGTGGAAAAACTGTTTTTT.

This clone was seen once. V gene TRBV7-9 combines with J gene TRBJ1-1; possible D gene TRBD1, 6 bases. This CDR3 comprises 13 residues. Per germline, CDR1 SEHNR and CDR2 FQNEAQ (reference sequence). V lost 4 bases and J 3 bases, leaving 9 bases between the germline ends. The CDR3 region is CASSSNRDTEAFF. CDR3 DNA sequence: TGTGCCAGCAGCTCCAACAGGGACACTGAAGCTTTCTTT.

The chain is built from TRBV9 and TRBJ2-5; 7 nucleotides agree with TRBD1. CDR3 size: 16 residues. The V segment lost 3 bases and the J segment 7 bases; nucleotides outside the gene matches: 15. Looked up from germline, CDR1 is SGDLS and CDR2 is YYNGEE. The CDR3 sequence: CASSAGTTGFPGTQYF. In DNA form, the CDR3 reads TGTGCCAGCAGCGCAGGAACGACAGGGTTCCCGGGGACCCAGTACTTC. Using reference TRBV9 and TRBJ2-5 for the parts outside the CDR3, the full variable domain is DSGVTQTPKHLITATGQRVTLRCSPRSGDLSVYWYQQSLDQGLQFLIQYYNGEERAKGNILERFSAQQFPDLHSELNLSSLELGDSALYFCASSAGTTGFPGTQYFGPGTRLLVL.

The gene calls are TRBV27 and TRBJ1-3, with a weak D call TRBD1 (5 bases). CDR1 MNHEY and CDR2 SMNVEV come from the germline V gene (reference sequence). The ends were cut back, 5 bases at V and 3 bases at J, with 8 bases in the middle. This CDR3 comprises 13 residues. The CDR3 loop reads CASSVQGGNTIYF. CDR3 nucleotides: TGTGCCAGCAGTGTCCAGGGTGGAAACACCATATATTTT.

The chain employs TRBV15 and TRBJ1-1; TRBD1 matches at 7 bases. V gave up 1 base and J gave up 8 bases; unmatched junction bases: 10. The germline V gene encodes CDR1 LNHNV and CDR2 YYDKDF (reference sequence). This CDR3 has 15 residues. CDR3 region: CATSRARGHRGEAFF. CDR3 DNA sequence: TGTGCCACCAGCAGAGCTCGGGGCCACAGGGGCGAAGCTTTCTTT.

The rearrangement joins TRBV18 to TRBJ1-1, with TRBD1 as a possible D gene (5 bases). Deletions cut 3 bases from V and 3 bases from J, with 8 bases between. This CDR3 is built from 13 residues. CDR1 and CDR2 (germline): KGHSH, LQKENI. The CDR3 here is CASSPRQYTEAFF. As DNA, the CDR3 is TGTGCCAGCTCACCTAGACAGTACACTGAAGCTTTCTTT.

This clone appeared a few times. An end of the junction does not agree with germline; a read error may underlie this. This chain uses TRBV4-2 with TRBJ2-6; D not certain. This CDR3 has 13 residues. The germline V gene encodes CDR1 LGHNA and CDR2 YNFKEQ. The CDR3 coding sequence is TGTGCCAGCGGCCAACCGGGGGCCAACGTCCTGACTTTC. It is translated as CASGQPGANVLTF.

This sequence joins TRBV9 and TRBJ2-1; a possible D gene is TRBD1 (7 bases). The V and J ends lost 3 bases and 4 bases respectively, with 14 bases between them. CDR3 length: 15 amino acids. Per germline, CDR1 SGDLS and CDR2 YYNGEE. The DNA for the CDR3 is TGTGCCAGCAGCGCAGGGGGGAAGAGTTACAATGAGCAGTTCTTC. This gives the protein CASSAGGKSYNEQFF. Variable domain in full (rest from reference TRBV9 and TRBJ2-1): DSGVTQTPKHLITATGQRVTLRCSPRSGDLSVYWYQQSLDQGLQFLIQYYNGEERAKGNILERFSAQQFPDLHSELNLSSLELGDSALYFCASSAGGKSYNEQFFGPGTRLTVL.

This clone showed up just a few times. V usage is TRBV2 and J usage is TRBJ1-2, with 8 bases fitting TRBD1. The CDR3 is 14 amino acids. Per germline, CDR1 SNHLY and CDR2 FYNNEI. With V trimmed by 6 bases and J by 5 bases, 8 bases remained unmatched. CDR3 DNA sequence: TGTGCCAGCAGAGAACAGGGGGTGGAGTATGGCTACACCTTC. Translating it yields CASREQGVEYGYTF.

Comment on this clone: Compared with germline, one end of the junction differs, possibly owing to a read error. The rearrangement links TRBV29-1 to TRBJ1-1; D uncertain. Germline CDR1 is SQVTM and CDR2 is ANQGSEA. The CDR3 has 11 residues. CDR3 residues: CVVGGNTEAFF. The CDR3 DNA follows: TGTGTCGTTGGCGGGAACACTGAAGCTTTCTTT.

Details on this clone: The same CDR3 is also encoded by other DNA sequences in this sample. V is TRBV5-1 and J is TRBJ1-5; weak D call: TRBD1 (5 bases). Between the trimmed V and J ends, which lost 0 bases and 0 bases, there was a span of 7 bases. The CDR3 loop spans 15 amino acids. Germline-derived CDR1 and CDR2 are SGHRS and YFSETQ. The CDR3 bases are TGCGCCAGCAGCTTGGGCCAGGGTAGCAATCAGCCCCAGCATTTT. This translates into CASSLGQGSNQPQHF.

The J gene is TRBJ1-5, the V gene TRBV9; no definite D call. The V gene's germline CDR1 is SGDLS and CDR2 YYNGEE. The length of the CDR3 is 14 residues. The V and J ends lost 0 bases and 7 bases respectively, with 11 bases between them. The CDR3 is CASSVVGYSQPQHF. CDR3 in DNA: TGTGCCAGCAGCGTAGTGGGTTATAGCCAGCCCCAGCATTTT. The variable domain in full, completed from reference TRBV9 and TRBJ1-5, reads DSGVTQTPKHLITATGQRVTLRCSPRSGDLSVYWYQQSLDQGLQFLIQYYNGEERAKGNILERFSAQQFPDLHSELNLSSLELGDSALYFCASSVVGYSQPQHFGDGTRLSIL.

This chain joins TRBV5-1 and TRBJ2-3; 12 positions match TRBD2. Germline CDR1 reads SGHRS; CDR2 reads YFSETQ. The CDR3 contains 17 residues. V dropped 0 bases and J dropped 4; count of bases not matched to a gene: 6. In nucleotides, the CDR3 is TGCGCCAGCAGCTTGGCAACTAGCGGGAGGTGGGCAGATACGCAGTATTTT. It codes for CASSLATSGRWADTQYF. The full variable domain, completed using reference TRBV5-1 and TRBJ2-3, is KAGVTQTPRYLIKTRGQQVTLSCSPISGHRSVSWYQQTPGQGLQFLFEYFSETQRNKGNFPGRFSGRQFSNSRSEMNVSTLELGDSALYLCASSLATSGRWADTQYFGPGTRLTVL.

J is TRBJ2-5 and V is TRBV23-1; 7 bases agree with TRBD1. TRBV23-1 is known as an ORF, though its function is uncertain. The ends lost 0 bases at V and 5 bases at J; junction bases unmatched: 3. The CDR3 runs to 14 residues. CDR3 sequence: CASSQSDRRETQYF. CDR3 coding DNA: TGCGCCAGCAGTCAATCGGACAGGCGGGAGACCCAGTACTTC.

This chain links TRBV7-2 with TRBJ1-5; 7 bases are a match to TRBD1. CDR3 size: 16 residues. CDR1 is SGHTA and CDR2 is FQGNSA in the germline V gene. V trimming: 2 bases; J trimming: 6 bases; junction bases outside the gene matches: 10. The CDR3 sequence: CASSLSDRRFRQPQHF. DNA for the CDR3: TGTGCCAGCAGCTTATCGGACAGGAGGTTTCGTCAGCCCCAGCATTTT.

The chain links TRBV10-3 to TRBJ1-1; 11 nucleotides line up with TRBD1. With 4 bases clipped from V and 7 bases from J, the junction kept 2 bases outside the gene matches. Germline-derived CDR1 and CDR2 are ENHRY and SYGVKD. The CDR3 extends over 13 amino acids. CDR3 loop: CAISGGTGGEAFF. The CDR3 nucleotides read TGTGCCATCAGTGGGGGGACAGGGGGTGAAGCTTTCTTT.

This clone was found once. The CDR3 DNA is TGTGCCAGCCAAAAAGAGGGGGCGGGGGAAAAACTGTTTTTT. It specifies CASQKEGAGEKLFF. V is TRBV28 and J is TRBJ1-4; TRBD1 aligns across 7 bases. V dropped 8 bases and J dropped 8; count of bases not matched to a gene: 11. Germline V gene lookup returns CDR1 MDHEN and CDR2 SYDVKM. This CDR3 is 14 amino acids long.

This chain joins TRBV6-4 and TRBJ2-5; TRBD1 matches at 7 bases. The V gene end was trimmed by 10 bases and the J gene end by 2 bases; junction bases not matched to a gene: 13. Per the germline V gene, CDR1 is MRHNA and CDR2 is SNTAGT. The CDR3 sequence is 15 residues long. CDR3 region: CANDRVVDWQETQYF. As DNA, the CDR3 is TGTGCCAATGACAGGGTAGTAGATTGGCAAGAGACCCAGTACTTC.

The chain couples TRBV7-8 to TRBJ2-1, with D unresolved. CDR1 is SGHVS, CDR2 FQNEAQ, per germline. Trimming removed 3 bases from V and 6 bases from J, with 9 bases in between. The CDR3 is 13 residues long. The CDR3 nucleotides are TGTGCCAGCAGCTTGTTTTCAGGCAATGAGCAGTTCTTC. Amino acid sequence: CASSLFSGNEQFF.

The V and J genes are TRBV4-1 and TRBJ1-1; D is undetermined. Trimming took off 1 base at V and 5 bases at J, with 17 bases between the two ends. Germline-derived CDR1 and CDR2 are MGHRA and YSYEKL. CDR3 size: 16 residues. The CDR3: CASSQVSGPGGTEAFF. The DNA of the CDR3 is TGCGCCAGCAGCCAAGTCTCGGGCCCCGGAGGGACTGAAGCTTTCTTT.

The J gene is TRBJ2-7, the V gene TRBV11-2; a weak D match, TRBD1 (8 bases). V lost 4 bases and J lost 9, with 16 bases in between. The CDR3 extends over 13 amino acids. Germline CDR1 is SGHAT and CDR2 is FQNNGV. The CDR3 loop reads CASSSNRGGGQYF. The CDR3 DNA follows: TGTGCCAGCAGCTCCAACAGGGGGGGTGGGCAGTACTTC.

V and J are TRBV15 and TRBJ1-5; no definite D call. Germline lookup yields CDR1 LNHNV and CDR2 YYDKDF (reference sequence). The germline V and J ends were trimmed by 3 bases and 1 base, with 19 bases remaining between them. This CDR3 spans 18 amino acids. The CDR3 reads CATSRYLSGEGSNQPQHF. The DNA of the CDR3 is TGTGCCACCAGCAGGTATTTGTCTGGGGAGGGAAGCAATCAGCCCCAGCATTTT.

The rearrangement links TRBV28 to TRBJ2-1, with 10 bases lining up with TRBD2. V lost 5 bases to trimming and J lost 8 bases; unmatched junction nucleotides: 9. Germline V gives CDR1 MDHEN, CDR2 SYDVKM. The CDR3 is 15 residues long. CDR3 coding DNA: TGTGCCAGCAGTGTCCTAGCGGGAGAAGATGATGAGCAGTTCTTC. Protein product: CASSVLAGEDDEQFF.

The rearrangement joins TRBV6-4 to TRBJ1-4; no firm D call. Germline-derived CDR1 and CDR2 are MRHNA and SNTAGT. The CDR3 contains 13 residues. Trimming removed 1 base at V and 4 bases at J, with 4 bases between. CDR3: CASSDLDNEKLFF. The CDR3 DNA reads as TGTGCCAGCAGTGACTTAGATAATGAAAAACTGTTTTTT.

This chain joins TRBV28 and TRBJ2-7, with 7 bases that match TRBD1. Germline V gene data show CDR1 as MDHEN and CDR2 as SYDVKM. There are 14 residues in the CDR3. V lost 9 bases and J lost 3; bases outside the gene matches: 11. The CDR3 sequence is CARSHRGRHYEQYF. The DNA of the CDR3 is TGTGCCAGATCCCACAGGGGCCGTCACTACGAGCAGTACTTC.

This chain connects TRBV5-1 to TRBJ2-5, with unresolved D. From germline, CDR1 is SGHRS and CDR2 YFSETQ. This CDR3 comprises 16 residues. Trimming stripped 4 bases from V and 5 bases from J, with 21 bases between. The CDR3 DNA reads as TGCGCCAGCAGCCTCACGGTTACCGAGTTGTGGGAGACCCAGTACTTC. Its translation is CASSLTVTELWETQYF.

This clone was counted a few times. This rearrangement joins TRBV30 to TRBJ2-3, with TRBD2 matching over 8 bases. CDR3 length: 15 residues. Unmatched junction bases numbered 9, after V lost 5 bases and J lost 2 bases. From germline, CDR1 is GTSNPN and CDR2 SVGIG (reference sequence). CDR3 protein: CAWSLSGGATDTQYF. The DNA for the CDR3 is TGTGCCTGGTCTCTTTCGGGGGGGGCCACAGATACGCAGTATTTT. Full variable domain (rest looked up from reference TRBV30 and TRBJ2-3): SQTIHQWPATLVQPVGSPLSLECTVEGTSNPNLYWYRQAAGRGLQLLFYSVGIGQISSEVPQNLSASRPQDRQFILSSKKLLLSDSGFYLCAWSLSGGATDTQYFGPGTRLTVL.

V gene TRBV27 combines with J gene TRBJ2-6; 9 bases fit TRBD1. Looked up from germline, CDR1 is MNHEY and CDR2 is SMNVEV (reference sequence). V dropped 3 bases and J dropped 0; count of bases not matched to a gene: 9. This CDR3 region has 19 residues. The CDR3 spells CASSLSPGQGSSGANVLTF. The DNA of the CDR3 is TGTGCCAGCAGTTTGTCCCCGGGACAGGGAAGCTCTGGGGCCAACGTCCTGACTTTC.

This chain uses TRBV30 with TRBJ1-5; 7 nucleotides match TRBD1. This CDR3 contains 15 residues. Germline V gene sequence: CDR1 GTSNPN, CDR2 SVGIG (reference sequence). Trimming at V came to 4 bases and at J to 4 bases, leaving 10 bases not matched to a gene. The CDR3 reads CAWNVQGFKNQPQHF. CDR3 DNA sequence: TGTGCCTGGAATGTACAGGGGTTCAAGAATCAGCCCCAGCATTTT.

V usage is TRBV11-2 and J usage is TRBJ2-1; D might be TRBD2 (5 bases). Trimming pared 4 bases from V and 9 bases from J, leaving 10 bases between. This CDR3 has 12 amino acids. Germline CDR1 and CDR2: SGHAT and FQNNGV. This chain's CDR3 is CASSSGRGEQFF. CDR3 nucleotides: TGTGCCAGCAGCTCTGGTCGGGGTGAGCAGTTCTTC.

This chain uses TRBV7-2 with TRBJ1-1, with 9 bases fitting TRBD1. The CDR3 is made up of 13 amino acids. The V gene end was trimmed by 5 bases and the J gene end by 6 bases; junction bases not matched to a gene: 4. The V gene's germline CDR1 is SGHTA and CDR2 FQGNSA. CDR3 sequence reads: CASSAQGASEAFF. The CDR3 bases are TGTGCCAGCAGCGCACAGGGGGCGTCTGAAGCTTTCTTT.

The chain is built from TRBV27 and TRBJ1-5; the match to TRBD1 covers 8 bases. After removal of 8 bases from V and 6 bases from J, the junction contained 12 bases not matched to a gene. The V gene's germline CDR1 is MNHEY and CDR2 SMNVEV (reference sequence). There are 15 residues in the CDR3. CDR3: CASSETGDGSQPQHF. Here the CDR3 DNA reads TGTGCCAGCTCAGAGACAGGGGATGGGAGTCAGCCCCAGCATTTT.